This TCR beta chain was identified during a study of T cell responses to AZD1222 COVID-19 vaccine (dated by TCRdb to 2020 to 2023). About the investigation overall: A total of just over 230 trial participants underwent TCR sequencing, of whom about 210 had received two doses of AZD1222 and some 25 had received two doses of the MenACWY control vaccine. Trial participants were enrolled by age into subgroups of 18-55, 56-69 and 70-plus years, and around 150, 28 and 57 TCR-sequenced participants, respectively, were included in these subgroups. Study-wide conclusions, independent of this receptor: Nearly half of unique spike-specific TCRs reportedly recognized epitopes outside regions mutated in the B.1.351 and B.1.1.7 variants. Because no day 14 peak-response samples were available, the repertoires could be characterized only after the peak T cell response. A significant rise in spike-specific TCR breadth and depth was observed after two AZD1222 doses relative to day 0 and relative to MenACWY recipients. Most participants were white British and females outnumbered males, and the authors suggested that clonal diversity may have been underestimated. In the small 56-69-year group, the increase in depth fell short of significance, most likely because of low power. The whole spike protein was spanned by vaccine-associated CD4 TCRs, and dominant responses were seen in regions 160-218 and 743-854. Conclusions about previously exposed vaccinees were limited because only a handful of AZD1222 recipients were SARS-CoV-2 seropositive at baseline.

The sample holds one count of this clone. No antigen is known for it. Base qualities are not provided; no much larger clone lies one nucleotide away. The CDR3 regions of human TCRbeta chains were subjected to immunosequencing. In the original analysis: Repertoire TCRs were checked for matches against a reference library of SARS-CoV-2-specific TCRs that had been generated using the MIRA antigen-specificity platform. Breadth was defined as the fraction of unique TCRs that were SARS-CoV-2-associated. Depth was defined as the fraction of total T cells that were SARS-CoV-2-associated. Each spike-specific TCR was assigned to its reactive spike region and to a CD4 or CD8 class using the MIRA data. Log10-transformed breadth and depth values were compared by one-way ANOVA with Sidak's multiple comparisons tests. TCRdb re-hosts the immuneACCESS table, in-frame sequences only. Its copies lack some clones; in the studies checked, an unresolved V gene accounts for under half of them, and the cause for the rest is not known. The V and J calls and clone size were taken over from that table, and D and trimming were inferred from the DNA. Recorded for this sample are fewer than 200,000 clones; about 90% of them occurred a single time. The top ten clonotypes cover roughly 4.5% of the sample.

Measured from the cysteine to the phenylalanine, the CDR3 is 10 residues long. Of all the DNA, just the CDR3 is kept, 30 bases in frame from base 1. Trimming at the junction amounts to 7 bases on V and 10 bases on J, and the germline ends lie 11 bases apart. CDR1 SQVTM and CDR2 ANQGSEA were looked up in the germline V gene. What this sample's time point label stands for: baseline before first vaccination. What this sample's treatment or condition label stands for: meningococcal conjugate vaccine given as trial control. The vaccinee samples were drawn from two UK trials, COV001 and COV002, one of which was a single-blind randomized controlled phase 2/3 trial testing AZD1222 (ChAdOx1 nCoV-19) in healthy adults. For TCRbeta chain sequencing, PBMC samples were collected from trial participants at day 0 and at day 28 after the second dose.

This receptor was taken from an adult in good health. This material consisted of peripheral blood, taken on day 0 of MenACWY control vaccination. The rearranged chain carries TRBV29-1 and TRBJ2-1; possibly the D gene is TRBD1, per 7 matching bases. The nucleotide sequence is given as TGCAGCGGGGAGGACAGGGAGCAGTTCTTC. This yields the protein CSGEDREQFF.